This is a list of T cell receptor beta chains from one sample in a study of blood T cell repertoires in COVID-19. Clones were read by immunoSEQ multiplex PCR, and TCRdb kept only the in-frame ones, dropping some. Among 75,000 to 90,000 clones listed, about 80% were seen once. The sample consisted of peripheral blood. Every receptor here comes from an older woman with acute or convalescent COVID-19. CDR3s include the opening cysteine and the closing phenylalanine or tryptophan.

j_call v_call cdr3_aa
TRBJ1-3 TRBV4-3 CASSQHPGEGGNTIYF
TRBJ1-4 TRBV7-9 CASSPRRGEKLFF
TRBJ2-4 TRBV2 CASRDRGGNIQYF
TRBJ1-6 TRBV27 CASAETGEITYNSPLHF
TRBJ2-3 TRBV7-9 CASSFWGGSTDTQYF
TRBJ1-2 TRBV6-5 CASSYEGARSYGYTF
TRBJ1-2 TRBV5-1 CASSLGQGAYGYTF
TRBJ1-5 TRBV12-3/TRBV12-4 CASTDRFNQPQHF
TRBJ1-2 TRBV10-3 CAISVMGQGDYGYTF
TRBJ2-3 TRBV6-2/TRBV6-3 CASSYRRGGFTDTQYF
TRBJ1-2 TRBV11-2 CASSFQGNYGYTF
TRBJ1-2 TRBV6-2/TRBV6-3 CASTPGVQAYGYTF
TRBJ2-5 TRBV7-7 CASSLGGGPRETQYF
TRBJ1-6 TRBV6-1 CASSEARTVNSPLHF
TRBJ2-1 TRBV12-3/TRBV12-4 CASSLATDNEQFF
TRBJ2-5 TRBV3-1/TRBV3-2 CASSSRQGGTQYF
TRBJ1-2 TRBV7-6 CASSLTGGEDGYTF
TRBJ2-1 TRBV4-1 CASSLLTSGDFPNEQFF
TRBJ1-2 TRBV5-4 CASSLEGAGYGYTF
TRBJ1-2 TRBV18 CASSRDASNYGYTF